These 3 T cell receptor beta chains originate from one sample sequenced in a study of CD8 T cells in ankylosing spondylitis. Using its own MiXCR run on the 5' RACE reads, TCRdb lists one record per CDR3 protein. Altogether under 400,000 distinct CDR3 sequences are present, 11% being singletons, with the ten largest covering about 10%. Material: blood, either unsorted or a sorted T cell fraction (not recorded which). These TCRs come from a female donor with ankylosing spondylitis or in good health (not recorded which).

Many counts were recorded for this clonotype. The chain employs TRBV10-3 and TRBJ2-5, with TRBD2 matching 7 bases. The trim removed 4 bases at V and 4 bases at J, leaving 9 bases unmatched. The CDR3 is made up of 15 amino acids. CDR1 and CDR2 (germline): ENHRY, SYGVKD. The CDR3 bases are TGTGCCATCAGTGCCGGGGGGTCCAAGAGAGAGACCCAGTACTTC. It specifies CAISAGGSKRETQYF.

V and J are TRBV7-9 and TRBJ1-3; D perhaps matches TRBD1 (5 bases). CDR1 SEHNR and CDR2 FQNEAQ come from the germline V gene (reference sequence). V was trimmed by 5 bases and J by 4 bases, leaving 12 bases between them. The CDR3 has 14 residues. The CDR3 is CASSPGTDGNTIYF. The DNA of the CDR3 is TGTGCCAGCAGCCCCGGGACTGACGGAAACACCATATATTTT.

The chain couples TRBV27 to TRBJ1-2; weak D call: TRBD1 (6 bases). The CDR3 length is 13 residues. Per the germline V gene, CDR1 is MNHEY and CDR2 is SMNVEV (reference sequence). Trimming removed 10 bases from V and 7 bases from J, with 19 bases in between. CDR3 sequence: CATKGGGAGGYTF. For the CDR3, the DNA is TGTGCCACTAAAGGTGGGGGCGCGGGTGGCTACACCTTC.